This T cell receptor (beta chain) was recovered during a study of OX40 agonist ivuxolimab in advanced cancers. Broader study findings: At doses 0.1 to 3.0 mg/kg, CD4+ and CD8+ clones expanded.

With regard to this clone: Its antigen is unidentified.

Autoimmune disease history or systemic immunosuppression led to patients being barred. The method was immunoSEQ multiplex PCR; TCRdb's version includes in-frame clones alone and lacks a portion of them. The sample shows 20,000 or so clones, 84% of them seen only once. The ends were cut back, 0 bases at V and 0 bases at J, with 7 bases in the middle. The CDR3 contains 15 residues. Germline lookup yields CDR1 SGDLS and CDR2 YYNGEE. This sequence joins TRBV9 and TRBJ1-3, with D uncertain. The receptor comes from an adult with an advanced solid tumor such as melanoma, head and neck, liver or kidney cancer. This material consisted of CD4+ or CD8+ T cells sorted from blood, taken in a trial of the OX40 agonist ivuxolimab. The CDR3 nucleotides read TGTGCCAGCAGCGTAGAGGCCCTCTCTGGAAACACCATATATTTT. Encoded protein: CASSVEALSGNTIYF.